This T cell receptor beta chain emerged from a study of blood T cell repertoires in COVID-19 (TCRdb year 2020). As for the study more broadly: Samples covering the acute and convalescent phases of COVID-19 were provided by collaborators in the United States, Italy and Spain. The dataset comprised deeply sampled blood TCRbeta repertoires from subjects exposed to, actively infected with, or recovered from COVID-19. Where HLA class I and class II types were available, the types were taken from metadata supplied by the sample provider, not from assay-based typing. The repertoires were released in a freely available public database meant as a resource for research on the immune response to SARS-CoV-2. The samples were drawn from two sources: the first 160 participants of the ongoing ImmuneRACE study, and 1,000 to 1,500 subjects contributed by 6 global collaborators. The prospective study material was composed of cDNA or gDNA derived from T cells, B-cell-depleted T cells, or PBMCs. The sample metadata nearly always contained a de-identified subject ID, COVID-19 status, age in years and sex.

The collaborating institutions used their own protocols to collect whole blood in K2EDTA tubes. For TCRbeta analysis, collaborator samples were shipped as frozen whole blood, as isolated PBMCs, or as DNA extracted from either sample type. Broader findings and caveats from the paper: Clinical and demographic metadata were provided uncurated, with the amount varying by source and participant.

TCRbeta CDR3 regions were amplified from genomic DNA by means of the immunoSEQ Assay, a bias-controlled multiplex PCR. The study's own analysis went as follows. The number of nucleated cells in each sample was estimated from the amplification of reference gene primers within the assay. To quantify the absolute abundance of each unique TCRbeta CDR3 rearrangement, sequence reads were collapsed and filtered. For each sample, productive Simpson clonality was calculated as the square root of Simpson's diversity index across productive rearrangements. Entries here come from immuneACCESS through TCRdb and include only in-frame sequences with V and J called. Some clones fail to appear in such tables; in the studies checked, an unresolved V gene covers under half of the shortfall, and the cause of the remainder is unknown. The V and J calls and clone size are taken from that table; D and trimming were inferred from the DNA. For this sample there are some 96,000 clones; roughly 85% appear just once. The ten largest clones add up to roughly 10% of the sample.

Comment on this clone: The antigen this receptor binds is unknown. No much larger clone is present one base from it, and per-base qualities are unavailable.

For CDR1 and CDR2, the germline V gene lists SNHLY and FYNNEI. The CDR3 spans 13 residues, from the cysteine through the phenylalanine. Only CDR3 DNA is held: 39 bases, read in frame from base 1. V has 11 bases trimmed and J has 10 bases trimmed; junction bases matching no gene number 9. Recombination linked TRBV2 to TRBJ1-6; 9 central nucleotides agree with TRBD1. The clonotype originates from a human donor in a cohort sampled during active COVID-19. Sequenced material: peripheral blood. The CDR3 region: CAVTGGAISPLHF. The nucleotide sequence reads as follows: TGTGCCGTAACAGGGGGCGCAATCTCACCCCTCCACTTT.